Listed here are 26 T cell receptor beta chains from one sample, sequenced in a study of human T cells and chemical hapten exposure. TCRdb redid the calling of the RACE reads with MiXCR, one entry per CDR3 protein. The repertoire holds 350,000 to 400,000 distinct CDR3 sequences, more than 4.5% seen once, with approximately 2.4% in the top ten. The time point: pre-sensitization, week 0. This sample's treatment: therapeutic diphenylcyclopropenone sensitization with weekly scalp DPC. This sample comprised whole blood, obtained in connection with sensitization to the hapten diphenylcyclopropenone (DPC). These receptor sequences come from a woman aged 50 to 60 with alopecia areata. Some clones in this sample may be carry-over from other donors' samples.

The chain carries TRBV4-3 and TRBJ2-2; D is undetermined. Germline V lookup: CDR1 LGHNA, CDR2 YSLEER. Trimming cost V 1 base and J 5 bases, with 8 bases left between them. The CDR3 sequence is 14 residues long. The CDR3 protein is CASSQGRLTGELFF. Here the CDR3 DNA reads TGCGCCAGCAGCCAAGGGCGATTGACCGGGGAGCTGTTTTTT.

This clonotype appeared a few times. The gene calls are TRBV30 and TRBJ2-5, with unresolved D. The CDR3 length is 13 residues. CDR1 and CDR2 (germline): GTSNPN, SVGIG (reference sequence). With 6 bases removed from V and 5 bases from J, the gap between germline ends came to 16 bases. The CDR3 spells CACLLRGLETQYF. In nucleotides, the CDR3 is TGTGCCTGCCTTTTAAGAGGATTGGAGACCCAGTACTTC.

This clonotype appeared many times. CDR3 in amino acids: CASSPLIVAKNIQYF. The CDR3 DNA is TGTGCCAGCAGCCCCCTGATAGTAGCCAAAAACATTCAGTACTTC. The V gene is TRBV7-8, the J gene TRBJ2-4; the D is unclear. V was cut by 5 bases and J by 0 bases, with 11 bases left in between. The length of the CDR3 is 15 residues. Germline V lookup: CDR1 SGHVS, CDR2 FQNEAQ.

This clonotype was observed many times. The chain joins TRBV14 to TRBJ1-1; D not resolved. CDR3 size: 13 residues. V was cut by 4 bases and J by 4 bases, with 10 bases left in between. The germline V gene has CDR1 SGHDN and CDR2 FVKESK. The chain's CDR3 is CASSLRASTEAFF. The CDR3 DNA reads TGTGCCAGCAGCCTCCGGGCCAGCACTGAAGCTTTCTTT.

This clonotype was detected many times. This sequence joins TRBV12-3 or TRBV12-4 and TRBJ1-1, with no clear D. The V gene lost 0 bases and the J gene lost 5 bases, with 13 bases spanning the gap. The CDR3 length is 15 residues. The CDR3 region is CASSLAPGRMTEAFF. As DNA, the CDR3 is TGTGCCAGCAGTTTAGCCCCGGGTAGGATGACTGAAGCTTTCTTT.

This clonotype came up a few times. This chain links TRBV10-3 with TRBJ1-4; D not resolved. CDR1 is ENHRY and CDR2 is SYGVKD in the germline V gene. The V and J ends lost 0 bases and 8 bases respectively, with 13 bases between them. The CDR3 has 15 amino acids. CDR3 amino acids: CAISESRGRVEKLFF. The CDR3 DNA is TGTGCCATCAGTGAGTCCCGTGGGCGCGTAGAAAAACTGTTTTTT.

This chain connects TRBV7-9 to TRBJ1-3; 7 nucleotides align to TRBD1. There are 15 residues in the CDR3. The trim removed 5 bases at V and 2 bases at J, leaving 6 bases unmatched. Germline V gene lookup returns CDR1 SEHNR and CDR2 FQNEAQ (reference sequence). The CDR3 reads CASSPGQAPGNTIYF. DNA for the CDR3: TGTGCCAGCAGCCCCGGACAGGCCCCTGGAAACACCATATATTTT.

This clonotype was counted at least ten times. The chain carries TRBV29-1 and TRBJ1-1; D uncertain. Germline CDR1 reads SQVTM; CDR2 reads ANQGSEA. The CDR3 runs to 11 residues. The germline V and J ends were trimmed by 4 bases and 1 base, with 4 bases remaining between them. CDR3 coding DNA: TGCAGCGTTGCTCAGAACACTGAAGCTTTCTTT. Translating gives CSVAQNTEAFF.

This clonotype was seen repeatedly, ten times or more. This sequence joins TRBV2 and TRBJ1-2; unclear D gene. The CDR3 totals 14 residues. V was trimmed by 2 bases and J by 8 bases, leaving 15 bases between them. Germline lookup yields CDR1 SNHLY and CDR2 FYNNEI. CDR3 amino acids: CASSESIPRGGYTF. The DNA for the CDR3 is TGTGCCAGCAGTGAAAGCATTCCCCGAGGAGGCTACACCTTC. The whole variable domain, remainder taken from reference TRBV2 and TRBJ1-2, is EPEVTQTPSHQVTQMGQEVILRCVPISNHLYFYWYRQILGQKVEFLVSFYNNEISEKSEIFDDQFSVERPDGSNFTLKIRSTKLEDSAMYFCASSESIPRGGYTFGSGTRLTVV.

The table lists this clonotype with a few counts. The genes are TRBV28 and TRBJ1-6; a weak D match, TRBD1 (6 bases). V shed 7 bases and J shed 7 bases, with 17 bases lying between them. Germline V CDR1 and CDR2: MDHEN, SYDVKM. The CDR3 is 15 amino acids. The CDR3 protein is CASTFPGGGNSPLHF. The CDR3 bases are TGTGCCAGCACCTTCCCCGGGGGCGGAAATTCACCCCTCCACTTT.

The table lists this clonotype with a few counts. V and J are TRBV12-3 or TRBV12-4 and TRBJ1-5; no clear D gene. V was trimmed by 3 bases and J by 7 bases, leaving 13 bases between them. CDR3 length equals 14 residues. The CDR3 bases are TGTGCCAGCAGTTTCGTCACGGATTCCCAGCCCCAGCATTTT. This encodes CASSFVTDSQPQHF.

This clonotype appeared a few times. V gene TRBV29-1 combines with J gene TRBJ1-2; maybe TRBD1 (6 bases). The CDR3 loop spans 14 amino acids. Trimming stripped 3 bases from V and 6 bases from J, with 17 bases between. Germline assignment: CDR1 SQVTM and CDR2 ANQGSEA. The CDR3 here is CSVEKPRGLDGYTF. The CDR3 DNA sequence: TGCAGCGTTGAGAAGCCCAGGGGATTGGATGGCTACACCTTC.

This clonotype was recorded many times. The chain has TRBV5-5 and TRBJ2-6, with 11 bases lining up with TRBD1. The CDR3 contains 17 residues. Germline CDR1 reads SGHKS; CDR2 reads YYEKEE (reference sequence). Trimming cost V 4 bases and J 0 bases; bases outside gene matches: 3. Written as DNA, the CDR3 is TGTGCCAGCAGCATGGGACAGGGGGACTCTGGGGCCAACGTCCTGACTTTC. This sequence encodes CASSMGQGDSGANVLTF.

This clonotype occurred once. The chain is built from TRBV6-1 and TRBJ1-1, with D possibly TRBD1 on 6 matching bases. Per germline, CDR1 MNHNS and CDR2 SASEGT. The CDR3 runs to 13 residues. The V end lost 1 base, the J end lost 10 bases, and 13 bases lay between the germline ends. CDR3 protein: CASSEGGGYGAFF. As DNA, the CDR3 is TGTGCCAGCAGTGAAGGAGGGGGGTATGGAGCTTTCTTT.

The chain recombines TRBV6-5 with TRBJ2-5; D remains ambiguous. V lost 8 bases and J lost 5, with 12 bases in between. Germline CDR1 and CDR2: MNHEY and SVGAGI. This CDR3 has 12 amino acids. The CDR3 DNA is TGTGCCAGCGGTTCCCCAAAGGAGACCCAGTACTTC. Translation: CASGSPKETQYF.

This clonotype was counted many times. The rearrangement links TRBV20-1 to TRBJ1-5; D may be TRBD1 (5 bases). Germline assignment: CDR1 DFQATT and CDR2 SNEGSKA (reference sequence). With 3 bases removed from V and 3 bases from J, the gap between germline ends came to 9 bases. This CDR3 has 13 amino acids. In DNA form, the CDR3 reads TGCAGTGCTAGGGGGACGAACAATCAGCCCCAGCATTTT. It specifies CSARGTNNQPQHF.

The rearrangement joins TRBV5-8 to TRBJ1-2; no definite D call. Deletions cut 4 bases from V and 2 bases from J, with 6 bases between. This CDR3 is 12 amino acids long. The germline CDR1 and CDR2 sequences are SGHTS and YDEGEE. CDR3 DNA: TGTGCCAGCAGCCGGCGCAACTATGGCTACACCTTC. Translation gives CASSRRNYGYTF.

This clonotype was seen only a few times. The V call is TRBV15, the J call TRBJ1-2; tentative D call: TRBD1 (6 bases). This CDR3 has 20 amino acids. The V gene lost 1 base and the J gene lost 1 base, with 25 bases spanning the gap. The germline V gene has CDR1 LNHNV and CDR2 YYDKDF (reference sequence). CDR3 nucleotide sequence: TGTGCCACCAGCAGAGTTTTTGGCCTTACAGGGTGGGGTCGTAACTATGGCTACACCTTC. Translated, it gives CATSRVFGLTGWGRNYGYTF.

The sample holds many counts of this clonotype. The rearrangement joins TRBV14 to TRBJ2-1, with a possible D match to TRBD1 (5 bases). V shed 0 bases and J shed 10 bases, with 16 bases lying between them. The CDR3 contains 15 residues. Germline CDR1 SGHDN, CDR2 FVKESK. In DNA, the CDR3 is TGTGCCAGCAGCCAAGATTCGTTGGGGCACAGGGAGCAGTTCTTC. Its protein product is CASSQDSLGHREQFF. Combining the CDR3 with reference TRBV14 and TRBJ2-1 gives the whole variable domain EAGVTQFPSHSVIEKGQTVTLRCDPISGHDNLYWYRRVMGKEIKFLLHFVKESKQDESGMPNNRFLAERTGGTYSTLKVQPAELEDSGVYFCASSQDSLGHREQFFGPGTRLTVL.

This clonotype has ten or more counts. The rearrangement links TRBV4-3 to TRBJ2-1, with D unclear. Germline lookup yields CDR1 LGHNA and CDR2 YSLEER. V was trimmed by 1 base and J by 7 bases, leaving 5 bases between them. The CDR3 is 12 residues long. In DNA form, the CDR3 reads TGCGCCAGCAGCCAAGCGGGTAATGAGCAGTTCTTC. It is translated as CASSQAGNEQFF.

Concerning this clonotype itself: Since a much larger clone is just one base distant, this may be a read error. The chain links TRBV6-6 to TRBJ2-3; weak D call: TRBD2 (5 bases). CDR3 size: 13 residues. The germline gives CDR1 MNHNY, CDR2 SVGAGI (reference sequence). In nucleotides, the CDR3 is TGTGCCAACAGTTACTCTACGGGGGATACGCAGTATTTT. It is translated as CANSYSTGDTQYF.

The sample holds many counts of this clonotype. The rearrangement joins TRBV7-6 to TRBJ2-6; D may be TRBD2 (5 bases). Between the trimmed V and J ends, which lost 2 bases and 4 bases, there was a span of 9 bases. The CDR3 consists of 15 residues. The germline V gene encodes CDR1 SGHVS and CDR2 FNYEAQ. For the CDR3, the DNA is TGTGCCAGCAGCTTACGGGGTTACGGGGCCAACGTCCTGACTTTC. Encoded protein: CASSLRGYGANVLTF.

The chain links TRBV9 to TRBJ2-3; 11 nucleotides match TRBD2. V trimming: 1 base; J trimming: 5 bases; junction bases outside the gene matches: 12. Germline V gives CDR1 SGDLS, CDR2 YYNGEE. This CDR3 spans 18 amino acids. This chain's CDR3 is CASSVLPFSGGAEDTQYF. The CDR3 nucleotides read TGTGCCAGCAGCGTACTCCCTTTTAGCGGGGGGGCTGAAGATACGCAGTATTTT.

This clonotype was seen ten or more times. The chain joins TRBV29-1 to TRBJ2-3; D is perhaps TRBD1 or TRBD2 (6 bases each). Germline V gene lookup returns CDR1 SQVTM and CDR2 ANQGSEA. V was trimmed by 1 base and J by 6 bases, leaving 14 bases between them. This CDR3 region has 14 residues. The CDR3 sequence is CSVEAPPGADTQYF. As DNA, the CDR3 is TGCAGCGTTGAAGCCCCACCGGGGGCCGATACGCAGTATTTT.

This clonotype appeared a few times. The gene calls are TRBV12-3 or TRBV12-4 and TRBJ1-2; TRBD1 aligns across 9 bases. Losses at the gene ends were 3 bases for V and 3 bases for J; bases not matched to a gene: 2. The CDR3 consists of 14 residues. CDR3 protein: CASSLWDRDYGYTF. The CDR3 DNA sequence: TGTGCCAGCAGTTTGTGGGACAGGGACTATGGCTACACCTTC.

This chain links TRBV6-2 or TRBV6-3 with TRBJ2-4, with D possibly called TRBD1 or TRBD2 (5 bases each). The germline gives CDR1 MNHEY, CDR2 SVGEGT. V gave up 4 bases and J gave up 3 bases, with 16 bases separating them. This CDR3 spans 16 amino acids. The CDR3 loop is CASSSWGTTGKNIQYF. CDR3 bases: TGTGCCAGCAGTTCCTGGGGGACCACGGGCAAAAACATTCAGTACTTC.